Below are 22 T cell receptor beta chains sequenced from a single sample in a study of naive and memory T cell subsets. Their recognized antigens are unknown. An equimolar mix of two oligonucleotides served as the beta constant-region primer for TRBC1 and TRBC2. The ligated cDNA underwent four PCR rounds using SP2 and nested alpha and beta constant-region primers. TCRdb redid the calling of the UMI-ligation and nested PCR reads with MiXCR, one entry per CDR3 protein. The sample lists roughly 150,000 distinct CDR3 sequences, approximately 21% occurring once. Study-wide findings and caveats: A few larger clonotypes appeared in naive repertoires, especially CD8, possibly memory cells re-expressing CD45RA.

Sequencing input: naive CD8+ T cells from blood. All receptors come from a human donor in good health.

This chain connects TRBV7-9 to TRBJ2-3; 10 bases fit TRBD1. Germline V gene lookup returns CDR1 SEHNR and CDR2 FQNEAQ (reference sequence). V lost 0 bases, J lost 3 bases, and 6 bases stayed unmatched. The CDR3 consists of 17 residues. The CDR3 spells CASSLAPGQGSTDTQYF. In DNA, the CDR3 is TGTGCCAGCAGCTTAGCCCCGGGACAGGGGAGTACAGATACGCAGTATTTT.

The chain uses TRBV7-9 and TRBJ1-1; no clear D gene. Deletions cut 3 bases from V and 3 bases from J, with 5 bases between. The CDR3 runs 12 residues. Germline V CDR1 and CDR2: SEHNR, FQNEAQ (reference sequence). CDR3 nucleotide sequence: TGTGCCAGCAGCTTGGGTTACACTGAAGCTTTCTTT. This encodes CASSLGYTEAFF.

The CDR3 loop reads CASSLVPDPFGNEQFF. The DNA for the CDR3 is TGTGCCAGCAGTTTAGTTCCTGACCCTTTCGGGAATGAGCAGTTCTTC. The V gene is TRBV27, the J gene TRBJ2-1; D unclear. Per germline, CDR1 MNHEY and CDR2 SMNVEV (reference sequence). This CDR3 has 16 amino acids. V lost 2 bases and J lost 7, with 18 bases in between.

The rearrangement uses TRBV3-1 and TRBJ1-4, with TRBD1 matching 8 bases. J was trimmed by 8 bases and V by 6 bases; bases with no gene match: 11. The germline CDR1 and CDR2 sequences are LGHDT and YNNKEL (reference sequence). The CDR3 consists of 15 residues. For the CDR3, the DNA is TGTGCCAGCAGACCCCGACAGGGGAGGGACGAAAAACTGTTTTTT. Protein sequence: CASRPRQGRDEKLFF.

This clonotype was detected a few times. The V gene is TRBV28, the J gene TRBJ2-4; D uncertain. Germline V lookup: CDR1 MDHEN, CDR2 SYDVKM. The CDR3 has 14 residues. V gave up 11 bases and J gave up 0 bases, with 14 bases separating them. CDR3 sequence: CASYDPRAKNIQYF. CDR3 DNA sequence: TGTGCCTCCTACGACCCGAGAGCCAAAAACATTCAGTACTTC.

This sequence joins TRBV29-1 and TRBJ2-5, with a possible D match to TRBD1 (5 bases). V lost 8 bases and J 4 bases, leaving 14 bases between the germline ends. Germline V CDR1 and CDR2: SQVTM, ANQGSEA. The CDR3 is made up of 12 amino acids. The CDR3 region has the DNA TGCAGCACTTCAGGGCTGGGAGAGACCCAGTACTTC. Its translation: CSTSGLGETQYF.

The sample holds many counts of this clonotype. The chain is built from TRBV30 and TRBJ2-7; D not resolved. Germline lookup yields CDR1 GTSNPN and CDR2 SVGIG (reference sequence). The CDR3 has 12 residues. V gave up 5 bases and J gave up 4 bases, with 12 bases separating them. The CDR3 protein is CAWRSDRYEQYF. The DNA of the CDR3 is TGTGCCTGGCGGTCAGACCGTTACGAGCAGTACTTC.

This clonotype was found once. The chain combines TRBV27 with TRBJ2-7; tentative D call: TRBD1 (5 bases). This CDR3 has 18 amino acids. V lost 5 bases to trimming and J lost 0 bases, with 23 bases between them. Germline CDR1 is MNHEY and CDR2 is SMNVEV (reference sequence). In DNA form, the CDR3 reads TGTGCCAGCAGTCCCCTTCGGGTAGGGGAAACAGCCTCCTACGAGCAGTACTTC. Protein sequence: CASSPLRVGETASYEQYF.

This chain links TRBV11-1 with TRBJ1-1; D ambiguous. The CDR3 is 13 amino acids. Germline V CDR1 and CDR2: SGHAT, FQDESV (reference sequence). With 2 bases removed from V and 3 bases from J, the gap between germline ends came to 7 bases. In DNA form, the CDR3 reads TGTGCCAGCAGCTTATTTAGGGACACTGAAGCTTTCTTT. Its protein product is CASSLFRDTEAFF.

This clonotype came up many times. The chain is built from TRBV2 and TRBJ2-1; 8 nucleotides align to TRBD1. V lost 8 bases and J lost 14; bases outside the gene matches: 14. The length of the CDR3 is 13 residues. The V gene's germline CDR1 is SNHLY and CDR2 FYNNEI. CDR3 in amino acids: CASAQTGATIEFF. In nucleotides, the CDR3 is TGTGCCAGCGCCCAGACAGGGGCGACTATAGAGTTCTTC. Full variable domain (remainder filled in from reference TRBV2 and TRBJ2-1): EPEVTQTPSHQVTQMGQEVILRCVPISNHLYFYWYRQILGQKVEFLVSFYNNEISEKSEIFDDQFSVERPDGSNFTLKIRSTKLEDSAMYFCASAQTGATIEFFGPGTRLTVL.

This chain connects TRBV5-1 to TRBJ2-2; 8 bases align to TRBD1. CDR1 and CDR2 (germline): SGHRS, YFSETQ. This CDR3 comprises 13 residues. Trimming at V came to 7 bases and at J to 6 bases, leaving 5 bases not matched to a gene. CDR3 sequence (DNA): TGCGCCAGCGGAATCAGGGGGCCCGGGGAGCTGTTTTTT. Protein: CASGIRGPGELFF.

The V call is TRBV28, the J call TRBJ1-3; D is perhaps TRBD1 (6 bases). Trimming removed 4 bases from V and 3 bases from J, with 16 bases in between. This CDR3 comprises 16 residues. The germline CDR1 and CDR2 sequences are MDHEN and SYDVKM. CDR3 region: CASSSGTYLGGNTIYF. CDR3 sequence (DNA): TGTGCCAGCAGTTCAGGGACATATTTAGGTGGAAACACCATATATTTT.

The chain has TRBV28 and TRBJ2-1; D call uncertain. The V end lost 5 bases, the J end lost 5 bases, and 13 bases lay between the germline ends. The CDR3 sequence is 14 residues long. CDR1 is MDHEN, CDR2 SYDVKM, per germline. The CDR3 DNA follows: TGTGCCAGCAGTCCCGCCCATTCGAACAATGAGCAGTTCTTC. This translates into CASSPAHSNNEQFF.

CDR3 sequence: CASSTTDGQGTDTQYF. Written as DNA, the CDR3 is TGTGCCAGCAGTACCACCGACGGACAGGGGACAGATACGCAGTATTTT. V and J are TRBV6-2 or TRBV6-3 and TRBJ2-3, with 9 bases identical to TRBD1. With 5 bases clipped from V and 3 bases from J, the junction kept 9 bases outside the gene matches. The CDR3 has 16 residues. From germline, CDR1 is MNHEY and CDR2 SVGEGT.

This CDR3 reads CASKSPGTGIRETQYF. In DNA form, the CDR3 reads TGTGCCAGCAAATCGCCGGGGACAGGGATCCGGGAGACCCAGTACTTC. V usage is TRBV28 and J usage is TRBJ2-5, with 9 bases matching TRBD1. This CDR3 has 16 amino acids. With 7 bases clipped from V and 5 bases from J, the junction kept 14 bases outside the gene matches. Germline V gene data show CDR1 as MDHEN and CDR2 as SYDVKM.

The chain is built from TRBV5-1 and TRBJ1-2, with TRBD1 identical over 7 bases. This CDR3 has 16 residues. Germline loops: CDR1 SGHRS, CDR2 YFSETQ. The trim removed 0 bases at V and 6 bases at J, leaving 11 bases unmatched. The CDR3 region is CASSLGWDSPEDGYTF. The DNA for the CDR3 is TGCGCCAGCAGCTTGGGGTGGGACAGCCCAGAGGATGGCTACACCTTC.

The chain carries TRBV4-1 and TRBJ2-7, with TRBD1 identical over 8 bases. V lost 5 bases to trimming and J lost 4 bases; unmatched junction nucleotides: 10. Germline V lookup: CDR1 MGHRA, CDR2 YSYEKL. This CDR3 comprises 15 residues. DNA of the CDR3: TGCGCCAGCAGCTTAACCGGGACAGGACTGTACGAGCAGTACTTC. Protein product: CASSLTGTGLYEQYF.

This clonotype was picked up a small number of times. The rearrangement joins TRBV27 to TRBJ2-7; 9 positions agree with TRBD2. The germline V gene encodes CDR1 MNHEY and CDR2 SMNVEV (reference sequence). The length of the CDR3 is 14 residues. V lost 5 bases, J lost 0 bases, and 2 bases stayed unmatched. CDR3 in amino acids: CASSSSGSSYEQYF. CDR3 sequence (DNA): TGTGCCAGCAGTAGTAGCGGGAGCTCCTACGAGCAGTACTTC.

This clonotype was found a few times. This chain joins TRBV13 and TRBJ1-1; perhaps TRBD1 as D (6 bases). The V end was cut by 5 bases, the J end by 2 bases, with 15 bases between. The CDR3 runs to 15 residues. CDR1 is PRHDT and CDR2 is FYEKMQ in the germline V gene (reference sequence). In nucleotides, the CDR3 is TGTGCCAGCAGCCCAACAGGGACGACTAACACTGAAGCTTTCTTT. Translation gives CASSPTGTTNTEAFF.

In its sample, this clonotype was seen a few times. This chain links TRBV4-2 with TRBJ2-3, with D perhaps being TRBD1 or TRBD2 (5 bases each). Germline-derived CDR1 and CDR2 are LGHNA and YNFKEQ. Between the trimmed V and J ends, which lost 3 bases and 1 base, there was a span of 17 bases. The CDR3 totals 17 residues. The CDR3 nucleotides are TGTGCCAGCAGCCAGTTTGGGACCCAAGACGGCACAGATACGCAGTATTTT. It yields the protein CASSQFGTQDGTDTQYF.

There are a few counts of this clonotype. CDR3 loop: CASSYSLAGGSGEQFF. CDR3 DNA sequence: TGTGCCAGCAGCTACTCCCTAGCGGGAGGGTCGGGTGAGCAGTTCTTC. The chain has TRBV7-2 and TRBJ2-1; 12 bases are shared with TRBD2. Germline CDR1 SGHTA, CDR2 FQGNSA. V dropped 4 bases and J dropped 9; count of bases not matched to a gene: 10. This CDR3 is built from 16 residues.

This sequence joins TRBV7-8 and TRBJ2-1; TRBD1 might be the D (6 bases). CDR3 length: 15 amino acids. Per the germline V gene, CDR1 is SGHVS and CDR2 is FQNEAQ. The V and J ends lost 3 bases and 2 bases respectively, with 11 bases between them. The CDR3 DNA is TGTGCCAGCAGCTTGGGGCAGGGGACCTACAATGAGCAGTTCTTC. Protein product: CASSLGQGTYNEQFF.